This T cell receptor (beta chain) was found in a study of radiation and T cells in renal cell carcinoma. Study-level findings and limits: Top tumor clonotypes rose in blood 2 weeks post-radiation, then contracted.

This table comes from immunoSEQ multiplex PCR, and its TCRdb copy is limited to in-frame clones, with some not included. The repertoire holds some 150,000 clones, with 70% to 90% as singletons. The CDR3 is made up of 15 amino acids. From germline, CDR1 is MGHRA and CDR2 YSYEKL. V was cut by 1 base and J by 1 base, with 10 bases left in between. The time point denotes: blood 4 weeks post-SBRT, at nephrectomy. Treatment specified: 15 Gy SBRT to primary tumor, nephrectomy 4 weeks later. Nephrectomy followed 15 Gy stereotactic body radiation by 4 weeks. After SBRT, blood was collected at 2 and 4 weeks, plus baseline. The patient's renal cell carcinoma had clear cell pathology. Comments on this clone: Its target is not known.

The TCR comes from a woman between 50 and 59 years old with renal cell carcinoma. The gene calls are TRBV4-1 and TRBJ1-1, with a tentative D call TRBD1 (5 bases). The material was blood, obtained from a patient whose treatment included radiotherapy and nephrectomy. Here the CDR3 DNA reads TGCGCCAGCAGCCAAGGCCAGGGAAAGAACACTGAAGCTTTCTTT. The encoded protein is CASSQGQGKNTEAFF.